The 18 T cell receptor beta chains in this list originate from one sample, sequenced in a study of human T cells and chemical hapten exposure. Time point meaning: pre-sensitization, week 0. The treatment: therapeutic diphenylcyclopropenone sensitization with weekly scalp DPC. Each CDR3 protein is one row after TCRdb ran MiXCR on the RACE reads. This sample carries 180,000 or so distinct CDR3 sequences, approximately 29% of them seen once, and the ten largest clones take roughly 3%. Sequenced here: whole blood, sampled in connection with sensitization to the hapten diphenylcyclopropenone (DPC). The receptors here all came from a woman in her 30s with alopecia areata. Some clones in this sample may be carry-over from other donors' samples.

This clonotype showed up just a few times. The chain links TRBV7-9 to TRBJ2-7, with 9 positions matching TRBD1. CDR1 and CDR2 from the germline V gene are SEHNR and FQNEAQ (reference sequence). The CDR3 spans 15 residues. The V and J ends lost 4 bases and 2 bases, in that order; junction bases with no gene match: 6. The CDR3 spells CASSWTGTGPYEQYF. The CDR3 coding sequence is TGTGCCAGCAGCTGGACGGGGACAGGGCCCTACGAGCAGTACTTC.

The chain recombines TRBV4-2 with TRBJ1-5; D ambiguous. Germline CDR1 and CDR2: LGHNA and YNFKEQ. V was pared by 0 bases and J by 5 bases, with 5 bases between. The CDR3 totals 13 residues. CDR3 in amino acids: CASSQEFHQPQHF. DNA for the CDR3: TGTGCCAGCAGCCAAGAATTCCATCAGCCCCAGCATTTT.

In this sample, this clonotype turned up a few times. The rearrangement links TRBV28 to TRBJ1-2; D is uncertain. The CDR3 runs 14 residues. Trimming took off 1 base at V and 7 bases at J, with 13 bases between the two ends. Germline V gene data show CDR1 as MDHEN and CDR2 as SYDVKM. The CDR3 DNA follows: TGTGCCAGCAGTTTATATATGCATGGAGGTGGCTACACCTTC. Translating gives CASSLYMHGGGYTF.

The rearrangement uses TRBV15 and TRBJ1-6, with 9 bases identical to TRBD1. V lost 5 bases and J lost 7; bases outside the gene matches: 6. This CDR3 has 15 residues. Germline loops: CDR1 LNHNV, CDR2 YYDKDF (reference sequence). The CDR3 DNA reads as TGTGCCACCAGCTTACAGGGGGCCAGGAATTCACCCCTCCACTTT. This sequence encodes CATSLQGARNSPLHF.

This clonotype was counted a few times. The chain joins TRBV28 to TRBJ2-1; possible D gene TRBD1, 6 bases. There are 14 residues in the CDR3. With 2 bases removed from V and 15 bases from J, the gap between germline ends came to 20 bases. Germline CDR1 reads MDHEN; CDR2 reads SYDVKM. CDR3 amino acids: CASSLGGQGPRLFF. In nucleotides, the CDR3 is TGTGCCAGCAGTTTAGGGGGACAAGGTCCAAGACTGTTCTTC.

Here the CDR3 reads CASSSGPGETQYF. DNA for the CDR3: TGTGCCAGCAGCTCAGGACCAGGGGAGACCCAGTACTTC. The genes are TRBV7-3 and TRBJ2-5; tentatively, D is TRBD1 (5 bases). The CDR3 spans 13 residues. CDR1 is SGHTA, CDR2 FQGTGA, per germline. V lost 4 bases to trimming and J lost 5 bases, with 11 bases between them.

This clonotype was counted only a few times. The rearrangement links TRBV29-1 to TRBJ2-7; D might be TRBD1 (7 bases). The ends were cut back, 6 bases at V and 2 bases at J, with 14 bases in the middle. The CDR3 consists of 13 residues. Germline V gives CDR1 SQVTM, CDR2 ANQGSEA. The CDR3, as DNA: TGCAGCGTCGCGCGGGACAGACCCTACGAGCAGTACTTC. It specifies CSVARDRPYEQYF.

Only a few counts were recorded for this clonotype. The chain is built from TRBV4-3 and TRBJ2-2; no reliable D call. CDR1 is LGHNA, CDR2 YSLEER, per germline. This CDR3 region has 14 residues. V was cut by 1 base and J by 5 bases, with 8 bases left in between. The CDR3 spells CASSQVLLTGELFF. CDR3 bases: TGCGCCAGCAGCCAAGTATTATTAACCGGGGAGCTGTTTTTT.

The CDR3 protein is CASSRPGETQYF. Written as DNA, the CDR3 is TGTGCCAGCAGTCGACCCGGGGAGACCCAGTACTTC. The rearrangement uses TRBV3-1 and TRBJ2-5; no clear D. Trimming left V 6 bases short and J 5 bases short, with 10 bases between. Per germline, CDR1 LGHDT and CDR2 YNNKEL (reference sequence). The CDR3 loop spans 12 amino acids.

V is TRBV29-1 and J is TRBJ2-5; TRBD1 matches at 7 bases. Germline lookup yields CDR1 SQVTM and CDR2 ANQGSEA. CDR3 size: 16 residues. The trim removed 4 bases at V and 2 bases at J, leaving 13 bases unmatched. CDR3 residues: CSVGQGSRPFQETQYF. CDR3 sequence (DNA): TGCAGCGTTGGACAGGGATCTCGCCCATTTCAAGAGACCCAGTACTTC.

This sequence joins TRBV5-1 and TRBJ2-7; the match to TRBD1 covers 9 bases. J was trimmed by 6 bases and V by 4 bases; bases with no gene match: 11. CDR3 length: 15 residues. Germline V gene lookup returns CDR1 SGHRS and CDR2 YFSETQ. Here the CDR3 DNA reads TGCGCCAGCAGCCCACCCACCGGGACAGGGAGCGAGCAGTACTTC. As protein: CASSPPTGTGSEQYF.

This clonotype was counted a few times. The gene calls are TRBV11-1 and TRBJ2-5, with 7 nucleotides matching TRBD2. The CDR3 loop spans 16 amino acids. V was clipped by 4 bases and J by 4 bases; unmatched bases: 12. Germline values: CDR1 SGHAT, CDR2 FQDESV (reference sequence). The CDR3 sequence: CASSSSGSGGRETQYF. In DNA form, the CDR3 reads TGTGCCAGCAGCTCCTCCGGGTCGGGAGGAAGAGAGACCCAGTACTTC. Full variable domain (remainder filled in from reference TRBV11-1 and TRBJ2-5): EAEVAQSPRYKITEKSQAVAFWCDPISGHATLYWYRQILGQGPELLVQFQDESVVDDSQLPKDRFSAERLKGVDSTLKIQPAELGDSAMYLCASSSSGSGGRETQYFGPGTRLLVL.

This clonotype came up once. V gene TRBV29-1 combines with J gene TRBJ2-1, with D uncertain. Germline CDR1 is SQVTM and CDR2 is ANQGSEA. The CDR3 totals 12 residues. V was pared by 6 bases and J by 8 bases, with 14 bases between. The CDR3 protein is CSVGSVSDEQFF. CDR3 sequence (DNA): TGCAGCGTCGGCAGCGTCTCCGATGAGCAGTTCTTC.

The rearrangement joins TRBV7-8 to TRBJ2-2; 14 bases are shared with TRBD2. The junction had 13 bases not matched to a gene; V was cut back by 5 bases and J by 5 bases. The CDR3 contains 19 residues. Per germline, CDR1 SGHVS and CDR2 FQNEAQ. CDR3 residues: CASSLPSGTSGSKTGELFF. The CDR3 bases are TGTGCCAGCAGCCTGCCCTCCGGGACTAGCGGGAGTAAAACCGGGGAGCTGTTTTTT. The whole variable domain, remainder taken from reference TRBV7-8 and TRBJ2-2, is GAGVSQSPRYKVAKRGQDVALRCDPISGHVSLFWYQQALGQGPEFLTYFQNEAQLDKSGLPSDRFFAERPEGSVSTLKIQRTQQEDSAVYLCASSLPSGTSGSKTGELFFGEGSRLTVL.

A few counts support this clonotype. DNA for the CDR3: TGTGCCAGCAATGGGGCCTCTGGCCAAGAGACCCAGTACTTC. Translation gives CASNGASGQETQYF. This rearrangement joins TRBV28 to TRBJ2-5, with a possible D match to TRBD1 (5 bases). Germline lookup yields CDR1 MDHEN and CDR2 SYDVKM. V lost 7 bases to trimming and J lost 1 base, with 13 bases between them. This CDR3 has 14 residues.

V gene TRBV6-5 combines with J gene TRBJ2-2; TRBD1 is a possible D gene (5 bases). Germline lookup yields CDR1 MNHEY and CDR2 SVGAGI. The CDR3 is 15 residues long. Trimming left V 5 bases short and J 6 bases short, with 16 bases between. The CDR3 is CASSIRGDSAGELFF. The DNA of the CDR3 is TGTGCCAGCAGTATTCGAGGAGACAGCGCCGGGGAGCTGTTTTTT.

The CDR3 sequence: CSGGKGQGTEAFF. CDR3 bases: TGCAGCGGGGGAAAAGGACAGGGGACTGAAGCTTTCTTT. The V call is TRBV29-1, the J call TRBJ1-1; 9 bases line up with TRBD1. CDR1 and CDR2 from the germline V gene are SQVTM and ANQGSEA. J lost 5 bases, V lost 7 bases, and 8 bases had no gene match. The CDR3 spans 13 residues.

The rearrangement joins TRBV27 to TRBJ2-1; unclear D gene. This CDR3 comprises 14 residues. Germline loops: CDR1 MNHEY, CDR2 SMNVEV (reference sequence). Trimming took off 3 bases at V and 3 bases at J, with 9 bases between the two ends. The CDR3 coding sequence is TGTGCCAGCAGTTTCTCCGCCCTCTACAATGAGCAGTTCTTC. Its protein product is CASSFSALYNEQFF.